What follows describes a single T cell receptor (beta chain). Its cognate antigen has yet to be identified. There are no base qualities to consult, and no much larger clone falls within one base. This record comes from a study of siplizumab effects on memory and regulatory T cells (dated by TCRdb to between 2018 and 2020). Background for the entire study: The effect of the anti-CD2 antibody siplizumab on alloreactive T-cell subsets was examined in allogeneic mixed lymphocyte reactions constructed from human PBMCs.

Broader findings and caveats from the paper: The suppressive function of proliferating Tregs from siplizumab cultures was not functionally confirmed. Among mappable alloreactive CD4+ clones, an average Treg-derived fraction of about 69% was observed with siplizumab, compared with approximately 30% in control reactions. Because sequences at frequencies below about 10^-5 were poorly captured, only a minor fraction of alloreactive clones could be mapped back to unstimulated subsets. The cumulative frequency of alloreactive sequences traceable to unstimulated CD4+ memory T cells was significantly reduced by siplizumab. A naive or memory phenotype could not be assigned to roughly 80-95% of proliferating CD4+ or CD8+ clones. Greater diversity appeared to be present in unstimulated naive T cells than in memory T cells, and a substantial contribution to the alloresponse seemed to be made by naive cells.

Receptors were amplified or captured by the immunoSEQ multiplex PCR assay. Each sample had some 9.7 x 10^4 TCR templates assayed by the deep sequencing platform. Genomic DNA extracted from sorted T cells was used for TCRbeta CDR3 sequencing. From the authors' description of their analysis: The R programming language was used for clonal analysis of TCRbeta CDR3 data. Unstimulated samples were compared with post-reaction CFSE-low samples to define alloreactive CD4+ and CD8+ clones. Regulatory or non-regulatory origin was assigned to alloreactive CD4+ clones by matching of sequences to sorted unstimulated Treg and non-Treg repertoires. TCRdb mirrors the immuneACCESS table, restricted to in-frame sequences. Some clones are absent from its copies; in checked studies, under half trace to an unresolved V gene, and the reason for the others is unknown. The V and J calls and clone size are taken from that table; D and trimming were inferred from the DNA. The sample profile shows tens of thousands of clones; 90% to 95% of them were found once. The top ten clones comprise less than 45% of the sample.

V lost 4 bases and J lost 0 bases, and the count of bases not matched to a germline gene is 2. CDR3 length: 15 amino acids, cysteine to phenylalanine. Only the CDR3 DNA is retained, 45 bases long and in frame from the first base. The germline V gene supplies CDR1 SGHTA and CDR2 FQGNSA. Sorted unstimulated T cells and proliferating T cells recovered from mixed lymphocyte reactions were subjected to TCRbeta CDR3 sequencing. Fresh whole blood from around 11 HLA-typed healthy donors was used to isolate PBMCs. The chain is encoded by TRBV7-2 joined to TRBJ1-4, with 7 middle bases fitting TRBD1. This TCR derives from a human donor in good health. Sequencing input: CD8+ T cells sorted from blood. The DNA sequence is given as TGTGCCAGCAGCTGGACAGGTCCAACTAATGAAAAACTGTTTTTT. This sequence encodes CASSWTGPTNEKLFF.